A single sample is the source of the 14 T cell receptor beta chains below, sequenced in a study of blood T cells in healthy people across ages. A J-beta primer mix and a sample-barcoded 5' primer were used in a second PCR of about 7 to 11 cycles. TCRdb fed the 5' RACE reads into MiXCR, producing one record per CDR3 protein. The table shows about 1.4 million distinct CDR3 sequences, with roughly 64% occurring only once. Input material: blood. All receptors derive from a man aged 18 to 30 in good health.

There are a few counts of this clonotype. The chain has TRBV2 and TRBJ2-5; 7 bases agree with TRBD2. The CDR3 runs to 14 residues. CDR1 is SNHLY and CDR2 is FYNNEI in the germline V gene. The V gene end was trimmed by 6 bases and the J gene end by 0 bases; junction bases not matched to a gene: 4. The CDR3 loop is CASRWGGNQETQYF. The CDR3 coding sequence is TGTGCCAGCAGGTGGGGGGGGAACCAAGAGACCCAGTACTTC. Drawing the rest from reference TRBV2 and TRBJ2-5, the complete variable domain is EPEVTQTPSHQVTQMGQEVILRCVPISNHLYFYWYRQILGQKVEFLVSFYNNEISEKSEIFDDQFSVERPDGSNFTLKIRSTKLEDSAMYFCASRWGGNQETQYFGPGTRLLVL.

This chain connects TRBV6-5 to TRBJ2-1, with 8 bases identical to TRBD2. Trimming at V came to 1 base and at J to 4 bases, leaving 12 bases not matched to a gene. This CDR3 is 18 amino acids long. In germline, CDR1 is MNHEY, CDR2 SVGAGI. The CDR3 DNA sequence: TGTGCCAGCAGTTACTTATTCGGTAGCGGGGCCACATACAATGAGCAGTTCTTC. As protein: CASSYLFGSGATYNEQFF.

The chain links TRBV27 to TRBJ2-5, with D tentatively TRBD1 (5 bases). The J call may not be correct, given that the DNA end is closer to TRBJ2-7. Germline loops: CDR1 MNHEY, CDR2 SMNVEV (reference sequence). The CDR3 runs 13 residues. The CDR3 loop reads CASSVGAGIEQYF. The CDR3 DNA reads TGTGCCAGCAGTGTTGGGGCAGGGATCGAGCAGTACTTC.

The chain is built from TRBV5-6 and TRBJ2-4; D gene uncertain. Between the trimmed V and J ends, which lost 2 bases and 3 bases, there was a span of 6 bases. The germline V gene has CDR1 SGHDT and CDR2 YYEEEE. The CDR3 covers 13 residues. This chain's CDR3 is CASSFGFKNIQYF. CDR3 nucleotide sequence: TGTGCCAGCAGCTTCGGCTTCAAAAACATTCAGTACTTC.

On this clonotype itself: One junction end disagrees with the germline gene, perhaps due to a read error. The gene calls are TRBV6-5 and TRBJ2-1; 9 nucleotides align to TRBD2. Germline V CDR1 and CDR2: MNHEY, SVGAGI. This CDR3 is built from 15 residues. DNA of the CDR3: TGTGCCAGCAGTCAACTAGCGGGCACAAACAATGAGCAGTTATTC. It yields the protein CASSQLAGTNNEQLF.

The chain recombines TRBV28 with TRBJ2-4, with no clear D. The J call could be wrong; TRBJ2-7 is a better fit for the DNA end. The CDR3 contains 14 residues. The germline CDR1 and CDR2 sequences are MDHEN and SYDVKM. CDR3 coding DNA: TGTGCCAGCAGTTTATGGCAGGATGGCTACGAGCAGTACTTC. This translates into CASSLWQDGYEQYF.

V usage is TRBV7-2 and J usage is TRBJ2-3; unclear D gene. Per the germline V gene, CDR1 is SGHTA and CDR2 is FQGNSA. The CDR3 extends over 12 amino acids. V lost 3 bases and J 6 bases, leaving 7 bases between the germline ends. CDR3 protein: CASSLSVDTQYF. CDR3 nucleotides: TGTGCCAGCAGCTTGAGTGTCGATACGCAGTATTTT.

This chain connects TRBV6-4 to TRBJ1-6, with TRBD1 as a possible D gene (5 bases). Germline V gene lookup returns CDR1 MRHNA and CDR2 SNTAGT. V shed 7 bases and J shed 3 bases, with 13 bases lying between them. This CDR3 is built from 15 residues. This CDR3 is CASTSPGVYNSPLHF. DNA for the CDR3: TGTGCCAGCACCTCTCCGGGGGTCTATAATTCACCCCTCCACTTT.

The rearrangement uses TRBV28 and TRBJ1-1; D is undetermined. Germline CDR1 and CDR2: MDHEN and SYDVKM. The CDR3 runs to 10 residues. The V gene lost 6 bases and the J gene lost 7 bases, with 6 bases spanning the gap. CDR3 sequence reads: CASRGYEAFF. The CDR3 DNA reads as TGTGCCAGCAGGGGGTATGAAGCTTTCTTT.

This sequence joins TRBV12-3 or TRBV12-4 and TRBJ2-2; D tentatively fits TRBD1 or TRBD2 (5 bases each). This CDR3 is 13 amino acids long. Trimming left V 7 bases short and J 10 bases short, with 16 bases between. The chain's CDR3 is CASTWPGAEELFF. The CDR3 coding sequence is TGTGCCAGCACCTGGCCCGGGGCCGAGGAGCTGTTTTTT.

V and J are TRBV12-3 or TRBV12-4 and TRBJ2-2, with 10 nucleotides matching TRBD1. There are 16 residues in the CDR3. V gave up 8 bases and J gave up 2 bases; unmatched junction bases: 8. CDR3 region: CASLTWTGGNTGELFF. The CDR3 region has the DNA TGTGCCAGCCTAACCTGGACAGGGGGTAACACCGGGGAGCTGTTTTTT.

The J gene is TRBJ2-7, the V gene TRBV2; TRBD1 matches 8 bases. With V trimmed by 6 bases and J by 2 bases, 9 bases remained unmatched. Germline lookup yields CDR1 SNHLY and CDR2 FYNNEI. The CDR3 spans 15 residues. CDR3 in amino acids: CASSLQTGATYEQYF. CDR3 DNA sequence: TGTGCCAGCAGCTTACAGACAGGGGCTACCTACGAGCAGTACTTC.

This clonotype appeared once. V is TRBV30 and J is TRBJ2-4; D not resolved. The better agreement between TRBJ2-7 and the DNA end casts doubt on the J call. The CDR3 is 12 amino acids. Germline V lookup: CDR1 GTSNPN, CDR2 SVGIG (reference sequence). The CDR3 loop reads CAWSVSTYEQYF. In DNA, the CDR3 is TGTGCCTGGAGTGTATCGACCTACGAGCAGTACTTC.

The J gene is TRBJ2-4, the V gene TRBV4-1; 8 bases are shared with TRBD1. This CDR3 region has 16 residues. The junction had 17 bases not matched to a gene; V was cut back by 3 bases and J by 13 bases. Germline-derived CDR1 and CDR2 are MGHRA and YSYEKL. DNA for the CDR3: TGCGCCAGCAGCCAGATCGGTAATCAGGGGGCGGGTGAGCAGTACTTC. Residues: CASSQIGNQGAGEQYF.